Reported below is one TCR beta chain. Which antigen it targets is not known. No much larger clone exists at a distance of one base, and base qualities are not known. TCRbeta CDR3 regions were amplified from genomic DNA by means of the immunoSEQ Assay, a bias-controlled multiplex PCR. As for how the authors treated the data: Within the assay, amplification of reference gene primers was used to estimate how many nucleated cells each sample contained. To quantify the absolute abundance of each unique TCRbeta CDR3 rearrangement, sequence reads were collapsed and filtered. For each sample, productive Simpson clonality was calculated as the square root of Simpson's diversity index across productive rearrangements. The source is immuneACCESS, and TCRdb retained only in-frame sequences with V and J called. Part of the clones is not carried over; for the studies checked, unresolved V genes explain less than half of this, and the remainder is unexplained. The DNA was the basis for D and trimming; V, J and clone size are from that table. This sample comprises roughly 380,000 clones, approximately 89% of them detected only once. The ten biggest clones cover less than 5% of the sample.

There are 17 amino acids in the CDR3, from cysteine to phenylalanine inclusive. Only the CDR3 part of the read is kept: 51 bases, read in frame from the first base. Reading the germline V gene gives CDR1 MGHDK and CDR2 SYGVNS. Germline trimming amounts to 6 bases on V and 3 bases on J, with 13 as the count of junction bases outside the gene matches. This sample was included in a study of blood T cell repertoires in COVID-19 (dated by TCRdb to between 2020 and 2021). Context from the whole study: Samples from collaborators originated in the United States, Italy and Spain and spanned both the acute and convalescent phases of COVID-19. Where available, HLA class I and class II types were obtained from metadata supplied by the sample provider rather than from assay-based typing. The samples were drawn from two sources: the first 160 participants of the ongoing ImmuneRACE study, and 1,000 to 1,500 subjects contributed by 6 global collaborators. Sample metadata almost always included a de-identified subject ID, COVID-19 status, age in years and sex. Subjects who had been exposed to COVID-19, were actively infected with it, or had recovered from it provided the deeply sampled blood TCRbeta repertoires that made up the dataset. The repertoires were released in a freely available public database intended as a resource for research on the immune response to SARS-CoV-2. The material from the prospective study consisted of cDNA or gDNA derived from T cells, B-cell-depleted T cells, or PBMCs.

In Seattle, one collaborating source enrolled patients while the infection was active and tracked those patients longitudinally over the course of disease. Each collaborating institution followed its own protocols to collect whole blood in K2EDTA tubes. For TCRbeta analysis, collaborators shipped samples as frozen whole blood, isolated PBMCs, or DNA extracted from either of those sample types. Results the study describes overall, beyond this receptor: How much clinical and demographic metadata was included differed by source and by participant, and the metadata was provided uncurated.

The clonotype comes from an older woman with COVID-19, enrolled during active disease. The specimen sequenced was peripheral blood. Recombination linked TRBV25-1 to TRBJ2-2, and 7 junction bases match TRBD1. The nucleotides read TGTGCCAGCAGACAAAAGACGGGGCAGGGGGACACCGGGGAGCTGTTTTTT. It is translated as CASRQKTGQGDTGELFF.